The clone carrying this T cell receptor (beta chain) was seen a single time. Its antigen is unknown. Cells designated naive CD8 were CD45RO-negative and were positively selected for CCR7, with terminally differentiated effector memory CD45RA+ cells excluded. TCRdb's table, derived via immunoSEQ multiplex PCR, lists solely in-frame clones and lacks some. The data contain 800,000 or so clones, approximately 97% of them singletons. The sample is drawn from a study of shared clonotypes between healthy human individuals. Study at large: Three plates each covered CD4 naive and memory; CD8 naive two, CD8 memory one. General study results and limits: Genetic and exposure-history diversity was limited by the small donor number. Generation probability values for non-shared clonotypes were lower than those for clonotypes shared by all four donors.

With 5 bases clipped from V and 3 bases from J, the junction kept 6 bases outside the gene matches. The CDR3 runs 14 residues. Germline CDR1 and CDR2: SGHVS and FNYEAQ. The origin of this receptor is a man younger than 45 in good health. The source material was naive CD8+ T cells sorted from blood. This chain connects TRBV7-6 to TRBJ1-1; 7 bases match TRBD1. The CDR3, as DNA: TGTGCCAGCAGCCTACAGGGGAGCGACACTGAAGCTTTCTTT. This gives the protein CASSLQGSDTEAFF.